Following are 17 T cell receptor beta chains from one sample sequenced in a study of blood T cells in healthy people across ages. Next came a second PCR, run for about 6 to 12 cycles, which used a sample-barcoded 5' primer along with a J-beta primer mix. TCRdb fed the 5' RACE reads into MiXCR, producing one record per CDR3 protein. The profile covers under 1,100,000 distinct CDR3 sequences, with under 30% appearing a single time and less than 0.75% taken by the ten largest. This sample was shared with a second study, whose subject was T cells of mothers and their children.

The sample was blood. The receptors were sampled from a girl aged 2 to 10 in good health.

This clonotype appeared a few times. The chain joins TRBV19 to TRBJ1-4; 7 positions agree with TRBD1. CDR1 and CDR2 (germline): LNHDA, SQIVND (reference sequence). V was clipped by 7 bases and J by 5 bases; unmatched bases: 10. The CDR3 consists of 15 residues. DNA of the CDR3: TGTGCCAGTATCGGATTTGGGACAGAAAATGAAAAACTGTTTTTT. Protein product: CASIGFGTENEKLFF.

This clonotype has a handful of counts. The gene calls are TRBV27 and TRBJ2-2; D uncertain. This CDR3 region has 18 residues. V lost 2 bases and J 0 bases, leaving 16 bases between the germline ends. Per the germline V gene, CDR1 is MNHEY and CDR2 is SMNVEV (reference sequence). The CDR3 coding sequence is TGTGCCAGCAGTTTAGAGATAGGACCTTTACCGAACACCGGGGAGCTGTTTTTT. Its protein is CASSLEIGPLPNTGELFF.

This clonotype was seen only a few times. The V call is TRBV29-1, the J call TRBJ2-7; 12 nucleotides align to TRBD1. CDR1 and CDR2 (germline): SQVTM, ANQGSEA. This CDR3 has 16 amino acids. Trimming at V came to 3 bases and at J to 5 bases, leaving 11 bases not matched to a gene. The CDR3 loop is CSVDPGTGGAGNEQYF. The CDR3 region has the DNA TGCAGCGTTGACCCCGGGACAGGGGGCGCGGGGAACGAGCAGTACTTC.

This clonotype was counted a few times. The chain links TRBV12-3 or TRBV12-4 to TRBJ2-7, with D tentatively TRBD1 (6 bases). The length of the CDR3 is 18 residues. V gave up 3 bases and J gave up 6 bases, with 27 bases separating them. CDR3 region: CASSFTGKSTFVPCEQYF. The CDR3 DNA reads as TGTGCCAGCAGTTTCACAGGGAAGTCGACCTTCGTCCCCTGCGAGCAGTACTTC.

The gene calls are TRBV7-2 and TRBJ2-1; D perhaps matches TRBD2 (7 bases). This CDR3 has 17 residues. The V end lost 3 bases, the J end lost 0 bases, and 15 bases lay between the germline ends. Germline V gives CDR1 SGHTA, CDR2 FQGNSA. The CDR3 DNA reads as TGTGCCAGCAGCTTTGCGATGAGGGGGGGCTCCTACAATGAGCAGTTCTTC. Translated: CASSFAMRGGSYNEQFF.

V gene TRBV29-1 combines with J gene TRBJ2-3; D may be TRBD2 (6 bases). This CDR3 spans 13 amino acids. V dropped 7 bases and J dropped 2 bases, with 13 bases sitting between them. Per the germline V gene, CDR1 is SQVTM and CDR2 is ANQGSEA. The CDR3 region is CSADGGFTDTQYF. CDR3 sequence (DNA): TGCAGCGCCGACGGGGGATTCACAGATACGCAGTATTTT.

This rearrangement joins TRBV11-2 to TRBJ2-5, with TRBD2 identical over 7 bases. The CDR3 runs 15 residues. With V trimmed by 1 base and J by 5 bases, 7 bases remained unmatched. Germline CDR1 reads SGHAT; CDR2 reads FQNNGV. The CDR3 loop is CASSLGLGEGETQYF. DNA for the CDR3: TGTGCCAGCAGCTTAGGATTGGGGGAGGGGGAGACCCAGTACTTC.

The V gene is TRBV10-3, the J gene TRBJ2-1; TRBD2 matches 8 bases. Trimming cost V 4 bases and J 5 bases; bases outside gene matches: 16. Germline V gene sequence: CDR1 ENHRY, CDR2 SYGVKD. CDR3 size: 18 residues. This chain's CDR3 is CAISVFGASGSSDNEQFF. The CDR3 region has the DNA TGTGCCATCAGTGTGTTTGGAGCCAGCGGGAGCAGCGACAATGAGCAGTTCTTC.

The chain is built from TRBV29-1 and TRBJ2-6; D is unclear. Trimming pared 0 bases from V and 0 bases from J, leaving 18 bases between. The germline CDR1 and CDR2 sequences are SQVTM and ANQGSEA. The CDR3 runs to 19 residues. The CDR3: CSVEDMGSIVYSGANVLTF. CDR3 in DNA: TGCAGCGTTGAAGATATGGGATCCATAGTTTACTCTGGGGCCAACGTCCTGACTTTC.

The chain is built from TRBV5-1 and TRBJ2-5, with 8 bases lining up with TRBD2. TRBJ2-1 explains the end of the DNA better; the J call may be wrong. Germline CDR1 SGHRS, CDR2 YFSETQ. This CDR3 is built from 13 residues. This CDR3 reads CASRPAGANEQFF. CDR3 coding DNA: TGCGCCAGCAGACCAGCGGGAGCCAATGAGCAGTTCTTC.

This clonotype appeared a single time. This chain uses TRBV5-6 with TRBJ2-1; 9 positions agree with TRBD1. Near its end, the DNA agrees better with TRBJ2-5, so the J call may be wrong. This CDR3 has 16 residues. Germline loops: CDR1 SGHDT, CDR2 YYEEEE. The CDR3 sequence is CASSLEQGAQRETQYF. DNA of the CDR3: TGTGCCAGCAGCTTGGAACAGGGGGCACAGAGGGAGACCCAGTACTTC.

The chain employs TRBV6-5 and TRBJ2-5, with D tentatively TRBD1 (6 bases). The J call is in doubt because the DNA end fits TRBJ2-1 better. The CDR3 is made up of 15 amino acids. Germline V gene lookup returns CDR1 MNHEY and CDR2 SVGAGI. The DNA for the CDR3 is TGTGCCAGCAGTTACTTCCCCAGGACAGCCAATGAGCAGTTCTTC. Translated, it gives CASSYFPRTANEQFF.

This clonotype was detected a few times. V gene TRBV11-1 combines with J gene TRBJ2-5; TRBD2 matches at 14 bases. Per germline, CDR1 SGHAT and CDR2 FQDESV (reference sequence). The CDR3 sequence is 16 residues long. The junction had 4 bases not matched to a gene; V was cut back by 3 bases and J by 4 bases. CDR3 region: CASSFVGLAGGETQYF. Here the CDR3 DNA reads TGTGCCAGCAGCTTCGTTGGACTAGCGGGAGGAGAGACCCAGTACTTC.

This chain connects TRBV5-1 to TRBJ2-1; possibly TRBD2 for D (6 bases). Germline V gene lookup returns CDR1 SGHRS and CDR2 YFSETQ. The CDR3 is 16 amino acids. V was clipped by 5 bases and J by 7 bases, with 22 bases between them. Here the CDR3 reads CASRDRDSPARNEQFF. CDR3 in DNA: TGCGCCAGCAGGGACCGGGACTCCCCCGCAAGGAATGAGCAGTTCTTC. Full variable domain (outside the CDR3, taken from reference TRBV5-1 and TRBJ2-1): KAGVTQTPRYLIKTRGQQVTLSCSPISGHRSVSWYQQTPGQGLQFLFEYFSETQRNKGNFPGRFSGRQFSNSRSEMNVSTLELGDSALYLCASRDRDSPARNEQFFGPGTRLTVL.

This clonotype was seen only once. The chain has TRBV6-6 and TRBJ2-1; D not resolved. The ends were cut back, 6 bases at V and 4 bases at J, with 13 bases in the middle. The CDR3 is 14 residues long. Germline V gene sequence: CDR1 MNHNY, CDR2 SVGAGI (reference sequence). DNA of the CDR3: TGTGCCAGCAGAGGTCTAGATCCATACAATGAGCAGTTCTTC. It is translated as CASRGLDPYNEQFF.

About this clonotype itself: One end of the junction fails to match germline, which may point to a read error. CDR3 nucleotides: TGCGCCAGCAGCTTGAGTGGGACCAAGTATTTC. As protein: CASSLSGTKYF. The chain has TRBV5-1 and TRBJ2-5, with D possibly called TRBD1 or TRBD2 (5 bases each). The CDR3 loop spans 11 amino acids. Germline loops: CDR1 SGHRS, CDR2 YFSETQ.

The chain uses TRBV27 and TRBJ1-5; D gene uncertain. Trimming left V 6 bases short and J 3 bases short, with 9 bases between. CDR1 and CDR2 from the germline V gene are MNHEY and SMNVEV (reference sequence). The CDR3 is made up of 13 amino acids. This CDR3 reads CASSPKPNQPQHF. The DNA for the CDR3 is TGTGCCAGCAGCCCTAAACCCAATCAGCCCCAGCATTTT.